These T cell receptor beta chains were read from a single sample in a study of CXCR3-negative and CXCR3-positive naive CD8 T cells. TCRdb processed the 5' RACE reads again and assigns one entry to each CDR3 protein, with no DNA. The sample shows tens of thousands of distinct CDR3 sequences, and roughly a fifth sits with its ten largest clones. Sequenced input: memory CD8+ T cells from blood. These TCRs come from a human donor in good health. Some clones in this sample may be carry-over from other donors' samples. CDR3s include the opening cysteine and the closing phenylalanine or tryptophan. For some rows the clone size is stated as once, few or many, or as a class when expanded; others skip it.

abundance	v_gene	j_gene	CDR3aa
-	TRBV29-1	TRBJ2-1	CSVVVEISYNEQFF
-	TRBV15	TRBJ2-7	CATSDPGGVEKYF
-	TRBV4-2	TRBJ2-1	CASSQALAGGRDEEFF
medium-sized	TRBV12-3/TRBV12-4	TRBJ2-7	CASSLSREIYEQYF
-	TRBV9	TRBJ2-1	CASRDRITDEQFF
medium-sized	TRBV28	TRBJ2-3	CASSLPLTSGSSTDTQYF
-	TRBV28	TRBJ2-7	CASSLRDSGTYEQYF
-	TRBV12-3/TRBV12-4	TRBJ2-1	CASGGGSYNEQFF
-	TRBV5-1	TRBJ2-2	CASSLAGSTENTGELFF
-	TRBV19	TRBJ2-3	CASSIQEIDTQYF
medium-sized	TRBV6-2/TRBV6-3	TRBJ2-1	CASSYSTEGNEQFF
-	TRBV20-1	TRBJ2-7	CSARLLGGIEQYF
-	TRBV4-1	TRBJ2-3	CASSQVSDTQYF
-	TRBV5-4	TRBJ1-6	CASSFRGGPLHF
-	TRBV28	TRBJ2-5	CASSWGQQYQETQYF
-	TRBV7-2	TRBJ2-7	CASSLFLIVGEQYF
-	TRBV20-1	TRBJ1-2	CSARPTYYGYTF
-	TRBV2	TRBJ2-3	CASSESGSGGPNTDTQYF
-	TRBV13	TRBJ2-1	CASSPGEGGYNEQFF
-	TRBV7-8	TRBJ2-5	CASSLYGGQGEETQYF
-	TRBV28	TRBJ2-3	CASSSRGSTDTQYF
-	TRBV5-1	TRBJ2-2	CASSLWDRGTGELFF